The TCR beta chain described here comes from a study of cytomegalovirus exposure and HLA in healthy donors. V gave up 5 bases and J gave up 9 bases; unmatched junction bases: 9. Germline CDR1 reads SGHVS; CDR2 reads FQNEAQ. The CDR3 consists of 15 residues. Both 60 Vbeta primers and 13 Jbeta primers went into the PCR. The table came from immunoSEQ multiplex PCR; TCRdb's copy has only in-frame clones and leaves some out. Of about 140,000 clones listed, roughly 78% were seen once; the top ten hold just under 3%. The study's findings and limits: Cytomegalovirus association was assigned to around 150 TCR beta chains. Later analysis identified a missense DCLRE1C variant that was linked to TCR beta V- and J-gene trimming. Later analysis showed most CMV-associated TCR beta chains appearing HLA-restricted.

The study sampled nominally healthy donors, though unrecorded immune exposures were likely. This clone appeared a few times. The antigen remains undetermined. The chain employs TRBV7-8 and TRBJ2-1; 11 bases line up with TRBD2. Sequencing used PBMCs. The TCR originated in a female donor in good health and CMV-seronegative. CDR3 amino acids: CASSPSGGTLGEQFF. DNA of the CDR3: TGTGCCAGCAGCCCTAGCGGGGGGACCCTTGGTGAGCAGTTCTTC.